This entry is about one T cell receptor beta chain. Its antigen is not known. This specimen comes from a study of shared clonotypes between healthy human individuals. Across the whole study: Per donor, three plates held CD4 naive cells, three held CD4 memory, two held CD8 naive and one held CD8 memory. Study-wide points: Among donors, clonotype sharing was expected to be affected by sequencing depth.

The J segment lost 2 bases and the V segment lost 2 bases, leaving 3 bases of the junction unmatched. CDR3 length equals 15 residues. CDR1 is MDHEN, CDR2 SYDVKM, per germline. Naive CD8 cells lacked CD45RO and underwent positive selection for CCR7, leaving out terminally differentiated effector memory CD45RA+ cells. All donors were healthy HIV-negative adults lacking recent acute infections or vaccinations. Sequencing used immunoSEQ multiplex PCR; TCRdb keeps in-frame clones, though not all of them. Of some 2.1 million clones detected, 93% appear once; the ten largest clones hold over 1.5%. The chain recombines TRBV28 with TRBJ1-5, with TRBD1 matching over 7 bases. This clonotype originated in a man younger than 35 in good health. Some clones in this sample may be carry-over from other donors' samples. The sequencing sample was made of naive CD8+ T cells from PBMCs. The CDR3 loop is CASSLGQEGNQPQHF. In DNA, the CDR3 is TGTGCCAGCAGTTTAGGACAGGAGGGCAATCAGCCCCAGCATTTT.